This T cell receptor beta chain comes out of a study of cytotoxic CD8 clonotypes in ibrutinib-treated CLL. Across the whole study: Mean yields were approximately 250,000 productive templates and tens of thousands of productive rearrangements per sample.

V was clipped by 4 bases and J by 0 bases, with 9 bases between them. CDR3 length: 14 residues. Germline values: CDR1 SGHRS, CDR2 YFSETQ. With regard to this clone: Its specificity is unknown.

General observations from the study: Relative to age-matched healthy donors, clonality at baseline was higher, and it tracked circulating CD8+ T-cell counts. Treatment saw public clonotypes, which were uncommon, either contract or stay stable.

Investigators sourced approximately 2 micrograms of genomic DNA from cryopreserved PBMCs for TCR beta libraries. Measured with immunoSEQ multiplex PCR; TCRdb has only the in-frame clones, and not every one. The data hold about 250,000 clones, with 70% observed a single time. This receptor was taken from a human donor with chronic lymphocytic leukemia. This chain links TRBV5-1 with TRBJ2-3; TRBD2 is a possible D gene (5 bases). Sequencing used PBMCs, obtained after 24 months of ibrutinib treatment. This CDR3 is CASSLRTSTDTQYF. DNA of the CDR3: TGCGCCAGCAGCCTCAGGACTAGCACAGATACGCAGTATTTT.